These T cell receptor beta chains were read from a single sample in a study of spatial heterogeneity in lung cancer. TCRdb reprocessed the 5' RACE reads with MiXCR, giving one entry per CDR3 protein. The sample consists of some 10,000 distinct CDR3 sequences, about a fifth of them appearing once. The sample was PBMCs, taken at follow-up. Every receptor here comes from a male donor with early-stage non-small cell lung cancer. Each CDR3 is given with its conserved first and last residue. D genes are given only for firm matches. The listing skips clone size in some rows; elsewhere it reads once, few, many or a size class.

d_call,j_call,v_call,clone_size,cdr3_nt,cdr3_aa
TRBD1,TRBJ2-2,TRBV28,many,TGTGCCAGCAGCCGGGGACAGGTCACCGGGGAGCTGTTTTTT,CASSRGQVTGELFF
-,TRBJ1-2,TRBV12-3/TRBV12-4,medium-sized,TGTGCCAGCAGTTCCCGCGGGGGAAAGAGTAACTATGGCTACACCTTC,CASSSRGGKSNYGYTF
TRBD2,TRBJ2-7,TRBV11-2,medium-sized,TGTGCCAGCAGCTTAGTCCGCGCCTTAGGGGGTAGCGGGAGATCATACGAGCAGTACTTC,CASSLVRALGGSGRSYEQYF
TRBD2,TRBJ2-7,TRBV11-2,medium-sized,TGTGCCAGCAGCTCGGGACTAGGCGAGCAGTACTTC,CASSSGLGEQYF
TRBD1,TRBJ1-2,TRBV3-1,-,TGTGCCAGCAGAACCGGACAGGGGATTTCTGGCTACACCTTC,CASRTGQGISGYTF
-,TRBJ2-3,TRBV3-1,few,TGTGCCAGCAGCCAAGATAACATAGGGACGCAGTATTTT,CASSQDNIGTQYF
-,TRBJ2-2,TRBV20-1,-,TGCAGTGCTAGAGATCATCGGACATCATACGGGGAGCTGTTTTTT,CSARDHRTSYGELFF
-,TRBJ2-7,TRBV28,-,TGTGCCAGCAGGGGGGGAACCTCCTACGAGCAGTACTTC,CASRGGTSYEQYF
-,TRBJ2-1,TRBV6-2/TRBV6-3,-,TGTGCCAGCACTATGTATCACAATGAGCAGTTCTTC,CASTMYHNEQFF
-,TRBJ1-4,TRBV28,-,TGTGCCAGCAGTTTCTCCGGGAATGAAAAACTGTTTTTT,CASSFSGNEKLFF
TRBD2,TRBJ2-1,TRBV10-1,few,TGCGCCAGCAGTGAGGGTAGCGGGAGCTCCTACAATGAGCAGTTCTTC,CASSEGSGSSYNEQFF
-,TRBJ2-2,TRBV6-1,few,TGTGCCAGCAGTTGGACGGCGGGCACCGGGGAGCTGTTTTTT,CASSWTAGTGELFF
-,TRBJ1-1,TRBV20-1,-,TGCAGTGCTAGACCTCCTGGAGAGGGCACTGAAGCTTTCTTT,CSARPPGEGTEAFF
-,TRBJ2-1,TRBV20-1,many,TGCAGTGCCCCTCTTATGGCACTCTACAATGAGCAGTTCTTC,CSAPLMALYNEQFF
TRBD2,TRBJ2-1,TRBV28,medium-sized,TGTGCCAGCAGTCCCGCCTTTGGGACTAGCGACCACAATGAGCAGTTCTTC,CASSPAFGTSDHNEQFF
-,TRBJ1-1,TRBV2,-,TGTGCCAGCAGTGAAGGGCTAGAAGCTTTCTTT,CASSEGLEAFF
-,TRBJ1-5,TRBV7-2,medium-sized,TGTGCCAGCAGCCAACAATGGGGTAGCAATCAGCCCCAGCATTTT,CASSQQWGSNQPQHF
TRBD1,TRBJ2-7,TRBV27,many,TGTGCCAGCAGTTTAGGGACAGGGGTCTTCTACGAGCAGTACTTC,CASSLGTGVFYEQYF
-,TRBJ2-5,TRBV20-1,-,TGCAGTGCTACCGGGCGAGAGACCCAGTACTTC,CSATGRETQYF
TRBD2,TRBJ2-5,TRBV20-1,medium-sized,TGCAGTCCGGGAGGAGAAGAGACCCAGTACTTC,CSPGGEETQYF
TRBD2,TRBJ2-3,TRBV19,many,TGTGCCAGTCATAGCGGGGGCACAGATACGCAGTATTTT,CASHSGGTDTQYF
-,TRBJ1-2,TRBV2,many,TGTGCCAGCAGGCCCCTACCGGGACACAACTATGGCTACACCTTC,CASRPLPGHNYGYTF
TRBD2,TRBJ2-1,TRBV6-2/TRBV6-3,few,TGTGCCAGCAGTTACCCGCTGGGGGGGGTCTACAATGAGCAGTTCTTC,CASSYPLGGVYNEQFF
-,TRBJ2-3,TRBV19,many,TGTGCCACCTCTGTGGTTAGCGAGCCAGATACGCAGTATTTT,CATSVVSEPDTQYF
-,TRBJ2-6,TRBV24-1,many,TGTGCCACCAGTGGCTACTCTGGGGCCAACGTCCTGACTTTC,CATSGYSGANVLTF
-,TRBJ2-3,TRBV5-1,-,TGCGCCAGCAGCTCAAGACAGGCAGATACGCAGTATTTT,CASSSRQADTQYF
-,TRBJ2-3,TRBV20-1,medium-sized,TGCAGTGCTAGGGGACTGTCCGATCCGCAGTATTTT,CSARGLSDPQYF
-,TRBJ2-5,TRBV12-3/TRBV12-4,many,TGTGCCAGCAGTTTTCGGGGTGGGGAGACCCAGTACTTC,CASSFRGGETQYF
TRBD2,TRBJ2-3,TRBV6-5,many,TGTGCCAGTCGACTAGCGGGGGGCACAGATACGCAGTATTTT,CASRLAGGTDTQYF
TRBD1,TRBJ2-7,TRBV13,-,TGTGCCAGCAGCTCCCACTGGACAGGGGGCTCCTACGAGCAGTACTTC,CASSSHWTGGSYEQYF
-,TRBJ1-1,TRBV19,many,TGTGCCAGTAGCAGCCCCAATGGGGGTGGAGCTTTCTTT,CASSSPNGGGAFF
-,TRBJ1-5,TRBV6-1,few,TGTGCCAGCGGAACGACAGAAGTCAATCAGCCCCAGCATTTT,CASGTTEVNQPQHF
TRBD2,TRBJ2-1,TRBV19,many,TGTGCCAGTAGTATAGCCCCCACTAGCGCTTACAATGAGCAGTTCTTC,CASSIAPTSAYNEQFF
-,TRBJ2-5,TRBV29-1,-,TGCAGCGTTGAGAAGGCCTCTCGGGAGACCCAGTACTTC,CSVEKASRETQYF
-,TRBJ2-3,TRBV6-5,many,TGTGCCAGCAGTTACCGAAACAGGGCCACAGATACGCAGTATTTT,CASSYRNRATDTQYF
TRBD2,TRBJ2-2,TRBV6-2/TRBV6-3,many,TGTGCCAGCAGTTATTTACCCCGACTAGCCCGGACCGGGGAGCTGTTTTTT,CASSYLPRLARTGELFF
-,TRBJ1-1,TRBV27,few,TGTGCCAGCAGGTACAGGAGAGGGACTGAAGCTTTCTTT,CASRYRRGTEAFF
TRBD2,TRBJ2-1,TRBV5-1,many,TGCGCCAGCAGCTTGGGGGCTAGCGGGAGTAATGAGCAGTTCTTC,CASSLGASGSNEQFF
-,TRBJ2-7,TRBV7-2,many,TGTGCCAGCAGCCCTGACTCACGGTACGAGCAGTACTTC,CASSPDSRYEQYF
-,TRBJ2-1,TRBV20-1,medium-sized,TGCAGTGCTAGAGGGATGGGCGGATCCTACAATGAGCAGTTCTTC,CSARGMGGSYNEQFF
-,TRBJ2-6,TRBV5-1,few,TGCGCCAGCAGCTTGGAGAGTTTTGCCAACGTCCTGACTTTC,CASSLESFANVLTF
TRBD2,TRBJ2-3,TRBV3-1,medium-sized,TGTGCCAGCAGCCTGGGGACTAGAGTTCATACAGATACGCAGTATTTT,CASSLGTRVHTDTQYF
-,TRBJ1-1,TRBV2,-,TGTGCCAGCAGTTGGGATCAGGGATGGACTGAAGCTTTCTTT,CASSWDQGWTEAFF
TRBD1,TRBJ1-2,TRBV7-2,-,TGTGCCAGCAGCCCTATATCGGGACAGAAAATCTATGGCTACACCTTC,CASSPISGQKIYGYTF
-,TRBJ2-7,TRBV20-1,-,TGCAGTGCTAGAGAACTCTCCCGAGGATACGAGCAGTACTTC,CSARELSRGYEQYF
TRBD1,TRBJ1-2,TRBV19,medium-sized,TGTGCCAGTAGACAGGGGCCGGTCTACACCTTC,CASRQGPVYTF
-,TRBJ2-7,TRBV12-3/TRBV12-4,-,TGTGCCAGCAGTTCCCAGAACATCAGGGCCGAGCAGTACTTC,CASSSQNIRAEQYF